The subject of this entry is one T cell receptor beta chain. Its specificity is unknown. These data belong to a study of cytomegalovirus exposure and HLA in healthy donors. With 60 Vbeta and 13 Jbeta primers, the PCR was carried out. The assay was immunoSEQ multiplex PCR, and TCRdb's table has in-frame clones only and misses some. Among around 200,000 clones listed, around 88% were seen once. Whole-study findings and limits: Previously analyzed data showed that most TCR beta V segments were productive at a frequency of about 87% or about 30%. V- and J-gene trimming in TCR beta was tied to a missense DCLRE1C variant by an analysis performed later. Some TCR beta chains (164 of them) were listed as cytomegalovirus-associated.

The CDR3 is 11 residues long. The V end was cut by 1 base, the J end by 5 bases, with 2 bases between. The germline V gene has CDR1 SEHNR and CDR2 FQNEAQ (reference sequence). This chain links TRBV7-9 with TRBJ1-1, with D hard to call. The TCR originated in a woman younger than 30 in good health and CMV-seronegative. Sequencing was carried out using PBMCs. The CDR3 region is CASSLVTEAFF. CDR3 DNA: TGTGCCAGCAGCTTAGTAACTGAAGCTTTCTTT.